Below are 7 T cell receptor beta chains sequenced from a single sample in a study of CD8 T cells in ankylosing spondylitis. TCRdb analysed the 5' RACE reads with MiXCR anew, one entry per CDR3 protein. The sample yields around 230,000 distinct CDR3 sequences, around 8% seen once. The sequencing sample was made of blood, either unsorted or a sorted T cell fraction (not recorded which). The source of these receptors is a female donor with ankylosing spondylitis or in good health (not recorded which).

In this sample, this clonotype turned up a few times. J is TRBJ2-1 and V is TRBV11-2, with D maybe TRBD2 (6 bases). Trimming removed 5 bases at V and 4 bases at J, with 9 bases between. The germline V gene encodes CDR1 SGHAT and CDR2 FQNNGV. This CDR3 contains 13 residues. The CDR3 sequence is CASSRSGYNEQFF. CDR3 coding DNA: TGTGCCAGCAGCCGAAGCGGGTACAATGAGCAGTTCTTC.

This clonotype was detected ten times or more. The CDR3 spells CASSYTSPSYLANTEAFF. The CDR3, as DNA: TGTGCCAGCAGTTATACCTCCCCTTCCTACCTGGCTAACACTGAAGCTTTCTTT. The chain combines TRBV6-2 or TRBV6-3 with TRBJ1-1; D gene ambiguous. Trimming removed 3 bases from V and 2 bases from J, with 22 bases in between. Germline CDR1 reads MNHEY; CDR2 reads SVGEGT. This CDR3 contains 18 residues.

This clonotype was detected only a few times. This chain joins TRBV28 and TRBJ2-3; TRBD2 matches 13 bases. V was clipped by 5 bases and J by 5 bases; unmatched bases: 7. The germline V gene has CDR1 MDHEN and CDR2 SYDVKM. The CDR3 sequence is 16 residues long. The CDR3 DNA reads TGTGCCAGCAGTCCAGGGACTAGCGGGATCCGAGATACGCAGTATTTT. It encodes CASSPGTSGIRDTQYF.

This clonotype has at least ten counts. The V and J genes are TRBV27 and TRBJ2-7; 10 bases fit TRBD2. The CDR3 runs to 15 residues. Germline-derived CDR1 and CDR2 are MNHEY and SMNVEV (reference sequence). V lost 2 bases to trimming and J lost 0 bases; unmatched junction nucleotides: 1. The CDR3 sequence is CASSLTSGTSYEQYF. In DNA, the CDR3 is TGTGCCAGCAGTTTAACTAGCGGGACCTCCTACGAGCAGTACTTC.

Many counts were recorded for this clonotype. The V gene is TRBV12-3 or TRBV12-4, the J gene TRBJ1-1, with D unclear. There are 11 residues in the CDR3. V lost 5 bases and J lost 5, with 6 bases in between. CDR3: CASSVSTEAFF. Here the CDR3 DNA reads TGTGCCAGCAGTGTCTCTACTGAAGCTTTCTTT.

This sequence joins TRBV27 and TRBJ2-3; 7 bases match TRBD1. The trim removed 3 bases at V and 3 bases at J, leaving 12 bases unmatched. The CDR3 totals 17 residues. Per germline, CDR1 MNHEY and CDR2 SMNVEV (reference sequence). CDR3 sequence: CASSFGPGQEKTDTQYF. The CDR3 coding sequence is TGTGCCAGCAGTTTTGGGCCCGGACAGGAGAAGACAGATACGCAGTATTTT.

This clonotype has at least ten counts. The chain uses TRBV20-1 and TRBJ2-5; the match to TRBD1 covers 9 bases. There are 14 residues in the CDR3. V shed 4 bases, J shed 5 bases, and the junction held 8 bases outside the gene matches. The germline CDR1 and CDR2 sequences are DFQATT and SNEGSKA (reference sequence). CDR3 coding DNA: TGCAGTGCTACCCGGGACAGGGATTTGGAGACCCAGTACTTC. This translates into CSATRDRDLETQYF.